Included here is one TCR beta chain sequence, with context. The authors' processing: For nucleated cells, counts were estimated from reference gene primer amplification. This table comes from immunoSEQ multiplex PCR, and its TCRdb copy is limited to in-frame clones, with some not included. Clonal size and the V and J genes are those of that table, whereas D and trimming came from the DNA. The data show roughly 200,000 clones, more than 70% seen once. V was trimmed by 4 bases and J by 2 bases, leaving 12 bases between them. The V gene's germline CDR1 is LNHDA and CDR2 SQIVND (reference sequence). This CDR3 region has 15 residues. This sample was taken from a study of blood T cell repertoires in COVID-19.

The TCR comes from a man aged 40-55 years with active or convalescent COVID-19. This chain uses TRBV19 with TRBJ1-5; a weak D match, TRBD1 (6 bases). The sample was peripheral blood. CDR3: CASSRSYRGNQPQHF. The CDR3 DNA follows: TGTGCCAGTAGTAGGTCGTACAGGGGCAATCAGCCCCAGCATTTT.